One and the same sample provided the 27 T cell receptor beta chains below, sequenced in a study of CD8+ T cells in alopecia areata. Treatment described: oral pan-JAK inhibitor, 5-10 mg twice daily. RNA extraction was followed by reverse transcription into cDNA, which acted as the sequencing template. Some clones are missing from TCRdb's copy, which holds only in-frame ones; the method was immunoSEQ multiplex PCR. This repertoire shows 90,000 to 150,000 clones, 53% found once; its top ten account for roughly 0.5%. The sample consisted of CD4+ T cells sorted from blood, taken at week 4, from a patient treated with tofacitinib. These receptors were obtained from a human donor with alopecia areata.

The rearrangement links TRBV29-1 to TRBJ2-2, with 9 bases fitting TRBD1. Germline V gene sequence: CDR1 SQVTM, CDR2 ANQGSEA. J gave up 5 bases and V 6 bases, and 7 bases lay outside the gene matches. The CDR3 runs to 14 residues. CDR3 coding DNA: TGCAGCGTGGTCTACAGGGGGCAAACCGGGGAGCTGTTTTTT. Protein product: CSVVYRGQTGELFF.

This clone was observed a handful of times. The chain employs TRBV27 and TRBJ2-2; 7 bases map to TRBD2. The CDR3 spans 14 residues. Germline V gene data show CDR1 as MNHEY and CDR2 as SMNVEV (reference sequence). V shed 5 bases, J shed 5 bases, and the junction held 5 bases outside the gene matches. The CDR3 DNA sequence: TGTGCCAGCAGTGGGGCAGCGGGGACCGGGGAGCTGTTTTTT. Its protein product is CASSGAAGTGELFF.

This chain links TRBV4-1 with TRBJ2-3; D gene ambiguous. This CDR3 contains 12 residues. Germline CDR1 is MGHRA and CDR2 is YSYEKL. Deletions cut 1 base from V and 9 bases from J, with 8 bases between. CDR3 loop: CASSQGYRTQYF. The CDR3 DNA follows: TGCGCCAGCAGCCAAGGATACAGAACGCAGTATTTT.

This clone has only a few counts. The chain recombines TRBV6-6 with TRBJ1-6; no clear D gene. CDR1 and CDR2 (germline): MNHNY, SVGAGI (reference sequence). The CDR3 runs 16 residues. V was shortened by 0 bases and J by 8 bases, with 14 bases between the two germline ends. The CDR3: CASSYSNVGIDSPLHF. The CDR3 bases are TGTGCCAGCAGTTACTCGAATGTAGGTATCGATTCACCCCTCCACTTT.

The J gene is TRBJ2-7, the V gene TRBV18; 8 bases agree with TRBD2. V lost 6 bases, J lost 5 bases, and 6 bases stayed unmatched. The CDR3 is made up of 13 amino acids. Germline V CDR1 and CDR2: KGHSH, LQKENI. CDR3 DNA: TGTGCCAGCTCGTCCGGGCGGGGGGACGAGCAGTACTTC. It translates to CASSSGRGDEQYF.

There are a few counts of this clone. The chain employs TRBV4-1 and TRBJ2-1; 9 nucleotides agree with TRBD2. The germline gives CDR1 MGHRA, CDR2 YSYEKL. V was pared by 4 bases and J by 1 base, with 11 bases of the junction left unmatched. The CDR3 loop spans 18 amino acids. Here the CDR3 reads CASSRLAGETSSYNEQFF. CDR3 DNA: TGCGCCAGCAGCCGCTTAGCGGGAGAAACAAGTTCCTACAATGAGCAGTTCTTC.

CDR3: CASSSGTSGSHYF. The CDR3 DNA sequence: TGCGCCAGCAGCTCCGGGACTAGCGGGAGCCATTACTTC. The V gene is TRBV5-1, the J gene TRBJ2-7; TRBD2 matches 14 bases. The CDR3 extends over 13 amino acids. Trimming took 3 bases from V and 13 from J; bases not matched to a gene: 6. Germline V gives CDR1 SGHRS, CDR2 YFSETQ.

This clone has more than one count but fewer than ten. The chain is built from TRBV19 and TRBJ2-7, with 8 bases lining up with TRBD2. Germline values: CDR1 LNHDA, CDR2 SQIVND (reference sequence). The CDR3 has 17 residues. Trimming took 3 bases from V and 0 from J; bases not matched to a gene: 10. The CDR3 region is CASSIDFAGTSSYEQYF. The CDR3 nucleotides read TGTGCCAGTAGTATCGATTTCGCCGGGACTAGCTCCTACGAGCAGTACTTC.

V usage is TRBV27 and J usage is TRBJ2-2, with D maybe TRBD2 (6 bases). V shed 2 bases and J shed 4 bases, with 14 bases lying between them. Looked up from germline, CDR1 is MNHEY and CDR2 is SMNVEV (reference sequence). The CDR3 is made up of 16 amino acids. CDR3 nucleotides: TGTGCCAGCAGTTTAGGTGTCGGGCGGGGCACCGGGGAGCTGTTTTTT. Encoded protein: CASSLGVGRGTGELFF.

This clone came up a few times. V and J are TRBV9 and TRBJ2-7, with D perhaps matching TRBD1 (6 bases). Per germline, CDR1 SGDLS and CDR2 YYNGEE. CDR3 length: 14 amino acids. V was trimmed by 3 bases and J by 5 bases, leaving 15 bases between them. The CDR3 bases are TGTGCCAGCAGCGGACAGGAAACGTTCCACGAGCAGTACTTC. It encodes CASSGQETFHEQYF.

V usage is TRBV29-1 and J usage is TRBJ1-6; D remains ambiguous. The CDR3 has 13 amino acids. The germline V gene has CDR1 SQVTM and CDR2 ANQGSEA. V was shortened by 7 bases and J by 6 bases, with 13 bases between the two germline ends. The CDR3 nucleotides are TGCAGCGCCCGAGGCAGTACTAATTCACCCCTCCACTTT. Residues: CSARGSTNSPLHF.

The V gene is TRBV30, the J gene TRBJ1-2; D is perhaps TRBD1 (5 bases). V lost 3 bases and J 5 bases, leaving 16 bases between the germline ends. Germline V gene sequence: CDR1 GTSNPN, CDR2 SVGIG (reference sequence). The CDR3 extends over 14 amino acids. The CDR3 DNA follows: TGTGCCTGGAGAGAGGGGAATTCTCGTTATGGCTACACCTTC. Amino acids: CAWREGNSRYGYTF.

This clone was seen a few times. This sequence joins TRBV15 and TRBJ1-3; D is unresolved. The ends were cut back, 6 bases at V and 0 bases at J, with 15 bases in the middle. The length of the CDR3 is 16 residues. The germline V gene encodes CDR1 LNHNV and CDR2 YYDKDF (reference sequence). CDR3 residues: CATSSIRTGSGNTIYF. As DNA, the CDR3 is TGTGCCACCAGTTCTATCAGGACCGGCTCTGGAAACACCATATATTTT.

The chain uses TRBV27 and TRBJ1-4; the D gene is possibly TRBD1 (5 bases). The CDR3 consists of 14 residues. The V and J ends lost 6 bases and 11 bases respectively, with 19 bases between them. From germline, CDR1 is MNHEY and CDR2 SMNVEV (reference sequence). The DNA for the CDR3 is TGTGCCAGCAGCAGGGACCGTGTCGTAGGGAAACTGTTTTTT. Residues: CASSRDRVVGKLFF.

V and J are TRBV9 and TRBJ2-5; 11 nucleotides agree with TRBD1. V lost 4 bases to trimming and J lost 2 bases; unmatched junction nucleotides: 4. Germline CDR1 reads SGDLS; CDR2 reads YYNGEE. The CDR3 loop spans 15 amino acids. CDR3 region: CASSTDRGRQETQYF. Written as DNA, the CDR3 is TGTGCCAGCAGCACGGACAGGGGGCGGCAAGAGACCCAGTACTTC.

The chain carries TRBV29-1 and TRBJ2-3; D gene unclear. CDR1 SQVTM and CDR2 ANQGSEA come from the germline V gene. CDR3 length equals 13 residues. V lost 7 bases and J lost 4, with 15 bases in between. CDR3 amino acids: CSAGPLRADTQYF. DNA of the CDR3: TGCAGCGCCGGACCCCTTCGGGCAGATACGCAGTATTTT.

DNA of the CDR3: TGCGCCAGCAGCTTGGAGGCTGGGTACACTGAAGCTTTCTTT. It is translated as CASSLEAGYTEAFF. The chain recombines TRBV5-1 with TRBJ1-1; no reliable D call. In germline, CDR1 is SGHRS, CDR2 YFSETQ. The V end lost 0 bases, the J end lost 3 bases, and 9 bases lay between the germline ends. The CDR3 consists of 14 residues.

With regard to this clone: One end of the junction does not line up with germline, which may come from a read error. The chain couples TRBV7-7 to TRBJ2-7, with no clear D. CDR3 length: 14 residues. Germline V CDR1 and CDR2: SSHAT, FNYEAQ (reference sequence). The CDR3: CASSLSDGSYEQYF. The CDR3 nucleotides are TGTGCTAGCAGCTTATCCGACGGGTCCTACGAGCAGTACTTC.

This clone has just a few counts. The chain recombines TRBV29-1 with TRBJ2-5; D gene unclear. Germline-derived CDR1 and CDR2 are SQVTM and ANQGSEA. V shed 3 bases and J shed 4 bases, with 12 bases lying between them. The CDR3 extends over 13 amino acids. The CDR3 sequence: CSVDGVSPETQYF. CDR3 nucleotide sequence: TGCAGCGTTGATGGTGTTTCCCCAGAGACCCAGTACTTC.

The rearrangement joins TRBV18 to TRBJ2-1; 10 nucleotides match TRBD2. This CDR3 has 15 residues. Trimming removed 1 base from V and 8 bases from J; junction bases left unmatched: 5. The germline V gene has CDR1 KGHSH and CDR2 LQKENI. The CDR3 DNA is TGTGCCAGCTCACCACTAGCGGGGGGAGTGGATGAGCAGTTCTTC. It specifies CASSPLAGGVDEQFF.

In this sample, this clone turned up a few times. The genes are TRBV5-1 and TRBJ2-5; D is uncertain. Trimming stripped 0 bases from V and 5 bases from J, with 14 bases between. Germline V gene data show CDR1 as SGHRS and CDR2 as YFSETQ. The CDR3 length is 15 residues. CDR3 bases: TGCGCCAGCAGCTTGGGGCACGCCCTGGAGGAGACCCAGTACTTC. It specifies CASSLGHALEETQYF.

This chain connects TRBV7-9 to TRBJ1-5; 7 bases align to TRBD1. V dropped 4 bases and J dropped 0; count of bases not matched to a gene: 3. CDR1 is SEHNR, CDR2 FQNEAQ, per germline (reference sequence). CDR3 length equals 15 residues. The CDR3 spells CASSSTGNSNQPQHF. CDR3 DNA sequence: TGTGCCAGCAGCTCGACAGGGAATAGCAATCAGCCCCAGCATTTT.

The rearrangement uses TRBV9 and TRBJ2-3; D uncertain. CDR3 length equals 16 residues. Germline V CDR1 and CDR2: SGDLS, YYNGEE. Trimming removed 3 bases from V and 0 bases from J, with 14 bases in between. CDR3 sequence reads: CASSAVEISSTDTQYF. DNA of the CDR3: TGTGCCAGCAGCGCCGTAGAGATATCTAGCACAGATACGCAGTATTTT.

This chain links TRBV30 with TRBJ1-2; D not resolved. The CDR3 runs to 15 residues. V lost 0 bases and J 4 bases, leaving 15 bases between the germline ends. Germline CDR1 is GTSNPN and CDR2 is SVGIG (reference sequence). Here the CDR3 DNA reads TGTGCCTGGAGTGTACCCGGCAGCCAGGTCTATGGCTACACCTTC. Its protein product is CAWSVPGSQVYGYTF.

This clone was counted between two and nine times. This chain connects TRBV19 to TRBJ2-1, with 10 nucleotides matching TRBD2. CDR1 is LNHDA, CDR2 SQIVND, per germline (reference sequence). This CDR3 region has 17 residues. After removal of 4 bases from V and 4 bases from J, the junction contained 10 bases not matched to a gene. CDR3 sequence reads: CASSTQRGGILYNEQFF. The CDR3, as DNA: TGTGCCAGTAGTACCCAGCGGGGGGGTATACTGTACAATGAGCAGTTCTTC.

This sequence joins TRBV6-5 and TRBJ1-5; 8 bases fit TRBD1. Germline values: CDR1 MNHEY, CDR2 SVGAGI. V gave up 8 bases and J gave up 7 bases; unmatched junction bases: 10. CDR3 length: 14 amino acids. This CDR3 reads CASAMQGAGQPQHF. For the CDR3, the DNA is TGTGCCAGCGCAATGCAGGGGGCTGGGCAGCCCCAGCATTTT.

The DNA of the CDR3 is TGTGCCAGCAGCTCCCAGGCCCAGGACTATGGCTACACCTTC. This translates into CASSSQAQDYGYTF. J is TRBJ1-2 and V is TRBV7-2, with D hard to call. The CDR3 contains 14 residues. Germline V gene data show CDR1 as SGHTA and CDR2 as FQGNSA. Between the trimmed V and J ends, which lost 4 bases and 3 bases, there was a span of 12 bases.